These 28 T cell receptor beta chains were sequenced from one sample in a study of regulatory T cells in long-lasting Graves disease. Time point denoted: newly diagnosed GD, antithyroid drugs for less than 3 months. The TCR library was made from RNA extracted from PBMCs. Researchers made TCR beta libraries by using iRepertoire HTBI primers and running Arm-PCR on CDR3 regions. TCRdb independently ran MiXCR on the multiplex PCR reads; one entry per CDR3 protein. The sample holds a few hundred thousand distinct CDR3 sequences, 12% seen once. These data were also reused for a study on T cells in Graves' hyperthyroidism and ophthalmopathy.

The starting material was peripheral blood mononuclear cells (PBMCs), obtained at new diagnosis, from a patient treated with antithyroid drugs. The receptor set was obtained from a young woman with Graves disease.

This clonotype showed up just a few times. The gene calls are TRBV4-1 and TRBJ1-6; tentatively, D is TRBD1 (6 bases). The CDR3 runs to 20 residues. CDR1 MGHRA and CDR2 YSYEKL come from the germline V gene. V gave up 0 bases and J gave up 0 bases, with 18 bases separating them. As DNA, the CDR3 is TGCGCCAGCAGCCAAGACCCAGGACAGCCCTCGAGCTCCTATAATTCACCCCTCCACTTT. It yields the protein CASSQDPGQPSSSYNSPLHF.

This clonotype was counted many times. The gene calls are TRBV2 and TRBJ1-2; no clear D gene. V was pared by 6 bases and J by 14 bases, with 16 bases between. From germline, CDR1 is SNHLY and CDR2 FYNNEI. The CDR3 is made up of 11 amino acids. The DNA of the CDR3 is TGTGCCAGCAGGGTTGTCCAAATTTTTACCTTC. Residues: CASRVVQIFTF.

The rearrangement joins TRBV4-3 to TRBJ2-3, with 8 positions matching TRBD2. CDR1 LGHNA and CDR2 YSLEER come from the germline V gene. The CDR3 is 16 residues long. The ends lost 0 bases at V and 3 bases at J; junction bases unmatched: 5. For the CDR3, the DNA is TGCGCCAGCAGCCAAGAGGTTAGCGGGGTGACAGATACGCAGTATTTT. Protein sequence: CASSQEVSGVTDTQYF.

In this sample, this clonotype turned up many times. The V call is TRBV5-1, the J call TRBJ2-5; 7 bases match TRBD1. The germline gives CDR1 SGHRS, CDR2 YFSETQ. Trimming cost V 4 bases and J 0 bases; bases outside gene matches: 3. This CDR3 contains 14 residues. CDR3 bases: TGCGCCAGCAGCCTTGGGACAGACCAAGAGACCCAGTACTTC. Protein product: CASSLGTDQETQYF.

This clonotype was observed a few times. V usage is TRBV20-1 and J usage is TRBJ1-6; D uncertain. The CDR3 has 15 amino acids. With 0 bases removed from V and 6 bases from J, the gap between germline ends came to 12 bases. CDR1 is DFQATT and CDR2 is SNEGSKA in the germline V gene (reference sequence). The chain's CDR3 is CSARDEEGGNSPLHF. As DNA, the CDR3 is TGCAGTGCTAGAGATGAGGAGGGTGGTAATTCACCCCTCCACTTT.

This clonotype was seen ten or more times. The V and J genes are TRBV5-1 and TRBJ1-5; no clear D gene. CDR3 length equals 14 residues. Per the germline V gene, CDR1 is SGHRS and CDR2 is YFSETQ. The V end lost 4 bases, the J end lost 2 bases, and 10 bases lay between the germline ends. CDR3 loop: CASSLGPRNQPQHF. Written as DNA, the CDR3 is TGCGCCAGCAGCCTCGGGCCGCGCAATCAGCCCCAGCATTTT.

The rearrangement uses TRBV5-1 and TRBJ1-1, with 7 bases identical to TRBD1. Germline lookup yields CDR1 SGHRS and CDR2 YFSETQ. V trimming: 2 bases; J trimming: 1 base; junction bases outside the gene matches: 2. The CDR3 is made up of 14 amino acids. CDR3 sequence reads: CASSFYRGNTEAFF. CDR3 DNA sequence: TGCGCCAGCAGCTTTTACAGGGGGAACACTGAAGCTTTCTTT.

On this clonotype itself: This may be a read error: a much more frequent sequence differs by one nucleotide. This sequence joins TRBV28 and TRBJ2-5, with 12 positions matching TRBD1. The V and J ends lost 6 bases and 6 bases, in that order; junction bases with no gene match: 8. The CDR3 totals 15 residues. Per the germline V gene, CDR1 is MDHEN and CDR2 is SYDVKM. The chain's CDR3 is CASSPGTGGGKTQYF. The DNA of the CDR3 is TGTGCCAGCAGCCCCGGGACAGGGGGCGGAAAGACCCAGTACTTC.

Written as DNA, the CDR3 is TGCAGTGCCACCCGCGTGGTCCAAGGCAATCAGCCCCAGCATTTT. Amino acid sequence: CSATRVVQGNQPQHF. The chain carries TRBV20-1 and TRBJ1-5; D unclear. Germline V gene data show CDR1 as DFQATT and CDR2 as SNEGSKA (reference sequence). The V and J ends lost 6 bases and 2 bases respectively, with 17 bases between them. The CDR3 has 15 amino acids.

J is TRBJ2-1 and V is TRBV4-3; 11 bases map to TRBD2. The length of the CDR3 is 16 residues. Germline trimming cut 5 bases from V and 5 bases from J; bases unmatched to any gene: 8. Germline loops: CDR1 LGHNA, CDR2 YSLEER. The CDR3 loop is CASSKRLAGINNEQFF. The CDR3, as DNA: TGCGCCAGCAGCAAACGACTAGCGGGGATAAACAATGAGCAGTTCTTC.

This clonotype was observed many times. This chain uses TRBV20-1 with TRBJ1-1; no clear D. V shed 0 bases and J shed 4 bases, with 9 bases lying between them. The CDR3 has 13 amino acids. Germline assignment: CDR1 DFQATT and CDR2 SNEGSKA (reference sequence). CDR3 nucleotides: TGCAGTGCTAGAGATTTCCTTACCACTGAAGCTTTCTTT. This translates into CSARDFLTTEAFF.

In this sample, this clonotype turned up many times. The genes are TRBV20-1 and TRBJ2-7; TRBD2 matches 8 bases. V dropped 2 bases and J dropped 3; count of bases not matched to a gene: 6. The V gene's germline CDR1 is DFQATT and CDR2 SNEGSKA (reference sequence). The CDR3 is made up of 14 amino acids. The CDR3 spells CSARRIAGSYEQYF. The CDR3 DNA reads TGCAGTGCTAGAAGAATAGCGGGAAGCTACGAGCAGTACTTC.

Ten or more counts support this clonotype. This chain joins TRBV14 and TRBJ2-3, with D unclear. The V gene's germline CDR1 is SGHDN and CDR2 FVKESK. V was trimmed by 2 bases and J by 6 bases, leaving 12 bases between them. The CDR3 is 14 amino acids. The CDR3 coding sequence is TGTGCCAGCAGCCAACATAGAGTCGGCGATACGCAGTATTTT. It is translated as CASSQHRVGDTQYF.

Many counts were recorded for this clonotype. The gene calls are TRBV18 and TRBJ2-5; 11 bases are shared with TRBD2. This CDR3 is 15 amino acids long. V dropped 3 bases and J dropped 4; count of bases not matched to a gene: 4. Germline CDR1 reads KGHSH; CDR2 reads LQKENI. The CDR3 nucleotides are TGTGCCAGCTCACCCCGGACTAGCGGGCGAGAGACCCAGTACTTC. It yields the protein CASSPRTSGRETQYF.

This clonotype was counted a few times. The rearrangement links TRBV27 to TRBJ2-3; 10 nucleotides agree with TRBD2. V lost 3 bases to trimming and J lost 4 bases; unmatched junction nucleotides: 10. CDR3 size: 17 residues. Germline assignment: CDR1 MNHEY and CDR2 SMNVEV (reference sequence). CDR3 residues: CASSFLYRSGRPDTQYF. The CDR3 DNA reads TGTGCCAGCAGTTTCCTTTACCGTAGCGGGAGGCCAGATACGCAGTATTTT.

The chain links TRBV7-9 to TRBJ2-5, with D maybe TRBD2 (6 bases). V lost 2 bases and J lost 5, with 15 bases in between. Per germline, CDR1 SEHNR and CDR2 FQNEAQ (reference sequence). The CDR3 runs to 15 residues. The CDR3 protein is CASSLWGLQGETQYF. The DNA for the CDR3 is TGTGCCAGCAGCTTATGGGGACTCCAAGGGGAGACCCAGTACTTC. Full variable domain (remainder filled in from reference TRBV7-9 and TRBJ2-5): DTGVSQNPRHKITKRGQNVTFRCDPISEHNRLYWYRQTLGQGPEFLTYFQNEAQLEKSRLLSDRFSAERPKGSFSTLEIQRTEQGDSAMYLCASSLWGLQGETQYFGPGTRLLVL.

This chain links TRBV6-1 with TRBJ1-2; tentatively, D is TRBD1 (5 bases). V lost 6 bases, J lost 0 bases, and 14 bases lay in between. The CDR3 consists of 15 residues. Looked up from germline, CDR1 is MNHNS and CDR2 is SASEGT. The CDR3 coding sequence is TGTGCCAGCAGGCTGACAGACACCCCTAACTATGGCTACACCTTC. This gives the protein CASRLTDTPNYGYTF.

This clonotype was recorded at least ten times. The chain carries TRBV20-1 and TRBJ1-4; D ambiguous. Germline V gene lookup returns CDR1 DFQATT and CDR2 SNEGSKA (reference sequence). The length of the CDR3 is 15 residues. The V gene lost 4 bases and the J gene lost 8 bases, with 20 bases spanning the gap. CDR3 amino acids: CSAKSSRFVREKLFF. In nucleotides, the CDR3 is TGCAGTGCTAAGTCCAGCCGTTTTGTTCGAGAAAAACTGTTTTTT.

This clonotype was detected ten times or more. The V call is TRBV6-2 or TRBV6-3, the J call TRBJ1-2, with D possibly being TRBD1 (5 bases). The CDR3 is 21 amino acids. V was clipped by 2 bases and J by 0 bases, with 28 bases between them. Germline CDR1 and CDR2: MNHEY and SVGEGT. The CDR3 DNA sequence: TGTGCCAGCAGTTACCACCCTTGGGCGACAGTCGCACATATGACTAACTATGGCTACACCTTC. Residues: CASSYHPWATVAHMTNYGYTF.

This clonotype was recorded many times. The chain couples TRBV29-1 to TRBJ2-1; D not resolved. V was pared by 4 bases and J by 7 bases, with 14 bases between. The CDR3 is 13 residues long. Germline values: CDR1 SQVTM, CDR2 ANQGSEA. The CDR3: CSVVTPSRNEQFF. For the CDR3, the DNA is TGCAGCGTTGTTACCCCTAGTCGGAATGAGCAGTTCTTC.

This clonotype was counted many times. The rearrangement uses TRBV28 and TRBJ2-1; 15 bases map to TRBD2. CDR3 length: 17 amino acids. Trimming took 2 bases from V and 6 from J; bases not matched to a gene: 5. Germline V gene data show CDR1 as MDHEN and CDR2 as SYDVKM. The CDR3 DNA follows: TGTGCCAGCAGTTTAGGACTAGCGGGAGGGTTGGTCAATGAGCAGTTCTTC. Translating it yields CASSLGLAGGLVNEQFF.

Only a few counts were recorded for this clonotype. This may be a read error: a much more frequent sequence differs by one nucleotide. As the CDR3 is not closed by the conserved phenylalanine or tryptophan, this likely results from a read error. As DNA, the CDR3 is TGTGCCAGCAGTCGACCACTTAGTTGGAACACTGAAGCTTTCCTT. It encodes CASSRPLSWNTEAFL. This chain connects TRBV6-1 to TRBJ1-1, with no clear D. CDR3 length: 15 residues. Trimming stripped 5 bases from V and 1 base from J, with 14 bases between. Germline lookup yields CDR1 MNHNS and CDR2 SASEGT.

This clonotype has at least ten counts. The V and J genes are TRBV6-1 and TRBJ1-5, with 10 bases lining up with TRBD1. CDR1 and CDR2 (germline): MNHNS, SASEGT. CDR3 length equals 16 residues. With V trimmed by 3 bases and J by 5 bases, 7 bases remained unmatched. CDR3 in amino acids: CASSDLRDRGDQPQHF. The CDR3 bases are TGTGCCAGCAGTGACCTCCGGGACAGGGGTGATCAGCCCCAGCATTTT.

This clonotype was recorded a few times. The chain uses TRBV10-3 and TRBJ2-5; D may correspond to TRBD1 or TRBD2 (6 bases each). Trimming took 6 bases from V and 5 from J, leaving 13 bases between them. Germline CDR1 and CDR2: ENHRY and SYGVKD. CDR3 length: 13 amino acids. DNA for the CDR3: TGTGCCATCAGGGGGGGCTCGGGTGAGACCCAGTACTTC. Translated: CAIRGGSGETQYF.

This chain links TRBV18 with TRBJ1-2; TRBD1 matches 7 bases. Looked up from germline, CDR1 is KGHSH and CDR2 is LQKENI. The CDR3 has 15 amino acids. The junction had 5 bases not matched to a gene; V was cut back by 3 bases and J by 1 base. CDR3 in amino acids: CASSPRDSFNYGYTF. CDR3 nucleotides: TGTGCCAGCTCACCCCGGGACAGTTTTAACTATGGCTACACCTTC.

This clonotype came up a few times. This sequence joins TRBV6-1 and TRBJ1-6; unclear D gene. There are 13 residues in the CDR3. Germline CDR1 and CDR2: MNHNS and SASEGT. Trimming removed 5 bases from V and 7 bases from J, with 9 bases in between. The CDR3 protein is CASSPVQNSPLHF. In DNA, the CDR3 is TGTGCCAGCAGTCCAGTGCAGAATTCACCCCTCCACTTT.

This chain links TRBV4-3 with TRBJ2-6; D may match TRBD1 or TRBD2 (5 bases each). Germline V gene data show CDR1 as LGHNA and CDR2 as YSLEER. This CDR3 is 15 amino acids long. V lost 4 bases, J lost 1 base, and 8 bases lay in between. CDR3 DNA sequence: TGCGCCAGCAGCCGAGGGGCGTCTGGGGCCAACGTCCTGACTTTC. It specifies CASSRGASGANVLTF.

This clonotype came up many times. This chain connects TRBV7-2 to TRBJ2-5; D not certain. Looked up from germline, CDR1 is SGHTA and CDR2 is FQGNSA. Trimming removed 1 base at V and 7 bases at J, with 10 bases between. The CDR3 consists of 13 residues. In DNA, the CDR3 is TGTGCCAGCAGCTTAGAGACCATCGGGACCCAGTACTTC. Residues: CASSLETIGTQYF.